This T cell receptor (beta chain) is drawn from a study of T cell responses to AZD1222 COVID-19 vaccine. Points from the study as a whole: Nearly half of the spike-specific TCRs reportedly recognize variant regions that carry no mutations. Just a handful of AZD1222 recipients were seropositive at baseline. Donors in the cohort were predominantly white British and more often female, and clonal diversity was possibly underestimated. Repertoire sampling happened only post peak T cell response.

Generated by immunoSEQ multiplex PCR, the TCRdb table keeps only in-frame clones and is missing some. The sample includes about 220,000 clones, just over 90% of them seen just once. The CDR3 is 15 residues long. CDR1 is DFQATT and CDR2 is SNEGSKA in the germline V gene (reference sequence). Germline trimming cut 3 bases from V and 3 bases from J; bases unmatched to any gene: 11. Comments on this clone: What it recognizes is unknown.

This receptor was taken from an adult in good health. The material was peripheral blood, obtained on day 0 of MenACWY control vaccination. The chain couples TRBV20-1 to TRBJ2-7, with 7 bases that match TRBD1. The CDR3 sequence is CSASHRGEKIYEQYF. The CDR3 region has the DNA TGCAGTGCTAGTCACAGGGGCGAAAAAATCTACGAGCAGTACTTC.